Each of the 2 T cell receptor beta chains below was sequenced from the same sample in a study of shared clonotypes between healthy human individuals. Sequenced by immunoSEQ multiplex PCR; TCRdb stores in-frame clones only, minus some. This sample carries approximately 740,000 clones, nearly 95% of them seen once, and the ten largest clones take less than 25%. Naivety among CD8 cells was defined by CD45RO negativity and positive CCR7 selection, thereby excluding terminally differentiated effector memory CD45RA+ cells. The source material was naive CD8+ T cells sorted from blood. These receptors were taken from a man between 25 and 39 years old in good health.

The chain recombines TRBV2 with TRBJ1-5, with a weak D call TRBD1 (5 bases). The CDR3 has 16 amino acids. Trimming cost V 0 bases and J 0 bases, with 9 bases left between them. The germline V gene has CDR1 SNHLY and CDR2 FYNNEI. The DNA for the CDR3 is TGTGCCAGCAGTGAAGCAGGGGCCTATAGCAATCAGCCCCAGCATTTT. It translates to CASSEAGAYSNQPQHF. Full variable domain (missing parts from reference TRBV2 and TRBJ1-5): EPEVTQTPSHQVTQMGQEVILRCVPISNHLYFYWYRQILGQKVEFLVSFYNNEISEKSEIFDDQFSVERPDGSNFTLKIRSTKLEDSAMYFCASSEAGAYSNQPQHFGDGTRLSIL.

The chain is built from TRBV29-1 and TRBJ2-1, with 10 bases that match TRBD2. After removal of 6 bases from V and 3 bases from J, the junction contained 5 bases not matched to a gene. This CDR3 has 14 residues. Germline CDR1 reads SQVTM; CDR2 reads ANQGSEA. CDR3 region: CSVRTSGNYNEQFF. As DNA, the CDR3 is TGCAGCGTACGGACTAGCGGCAACTACAATGAGCAGTTCTTC.